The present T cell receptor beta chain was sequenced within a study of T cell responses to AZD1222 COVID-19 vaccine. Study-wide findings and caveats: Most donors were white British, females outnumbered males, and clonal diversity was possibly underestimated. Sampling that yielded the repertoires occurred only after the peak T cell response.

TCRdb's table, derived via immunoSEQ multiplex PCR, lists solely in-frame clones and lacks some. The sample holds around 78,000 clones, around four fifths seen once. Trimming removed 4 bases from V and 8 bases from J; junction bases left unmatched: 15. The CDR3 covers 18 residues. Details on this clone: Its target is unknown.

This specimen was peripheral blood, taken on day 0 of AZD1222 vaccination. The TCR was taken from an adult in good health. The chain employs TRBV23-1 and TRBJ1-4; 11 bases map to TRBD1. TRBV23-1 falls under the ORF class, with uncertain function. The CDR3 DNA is TGCGCCAGCAGTCGACCTGGACAGGGGGCGCCCAGAGGGGAAAAACTGTTTTTT. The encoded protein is CASSRPGQGAPRGEKLFF.